This TCR beta chain was recorded in a study of immune heterogeneity within non-small cell lung tumors. Study summary: In total, the tumors were 4 squamous cell carcinomas, about ten non-squamous carcinomas and 1 not otherwise specified.

CDR3 size: 17 residues. V dropped 5 bases and J dropped 5; count of bases not matched to a gene: 6. Germline-derived CDR1 and CDR2 are KGHDR and SFDVKD. Amplification of TCR beta CDR3 was performed by multiplex PCR with 32 V and 13 J primers. TCRdb fed the multiplex PCR reads into MiXCR, producing one record per CDR3 protein. The sample has 20,000 to 25,000 distinct CDR3 sequences, more than 25% seen once. This clonotype appeared many times. The antigen remains unidentified. Template material comprised bulk tumor genomic DNA at roughly 650 ng per sample. Biopsies that were spaced far apart were taken, several per primary tumor, during surgery. Patients with untreated, newly diagnosed non-small cell lung cancer underwent curative surgery. Overall study results and limits: Identical dominant CDR3 beta clonotypes recurred across a patient's tumor sites, together with site-unique high-frequency clones. The study found that local T-cell clonality correlated moderately but significantly with local tumor mutational burden (R roughly 0.32). Largely, high-frequency T-cell receptor beta clonotypes differed from one individual patient to another.

The rearrangement uses TRBV24-1 and TRBJ2-2, with TRBD2 matching 14 bases. The sample was lung tumor tissue. The receptor's source is a man aged 40-49 years with non-small cell lung cancer. CDR3: CATSGQGLAGGTGELFF. CDR3 in DNA: TGTGCCACCAGTGGGCAAGGACTAGCGGGAGGAACCGGGGAGCTGTTTTTT.